One sample yielded the 28 T cell receptor beta chains listed below, sequenced in a study of T-cell reconstitution after alpha-beta-depleted transplantation in children. A library of TCRbeta sequences, prepared with unique molecular identifiers, was generated. One entry per CDR3 protein, called by TCRdb with MiXCR from the PCR reads. This sample yields about 830,000 distinct CDR3 sequences, of which roughly 15% are seen a single time; approximately 5% belongs to the top ten. The sequences come from PBMCs, mostly from graft donor cells, collected 360 days after TCRalphabeta/CD19-depleted stem cell transplant. These receptors originate from a male patient aged 10 to 17 who had a stem cell transplant for acute lymphoblastic leukemia, so the T cells may come from the graft donor.

This clonotype occurred a few times. The J gene is TRBJ2-7, the V gene TRBV15; D remains unclear. The CDR3 is 16 residues long. The germline V and J ends were trimmed by 0 bases and 0 bases, with 12 bases remaining between them. The germline gives CDR1 LNHNV, CDR2 YYDKDF (reference sequence). CDR3 sequence: CATSRDRTSSSYEQYF. For the CDR3, the DNA is TGTGCCACCAGCAGAGATCGGACGTCTAGCTCCTACGAGCAGTACTTC.

This clonotype was observed a few times. The rearrangement uses TRBV15 and TRBJ2-1; 8 bases fit TRBD1. Germline lookup yields CDR1 LNHNV and CDR2 YYDKDF (reference sequence). CDR3 length: 14 residues. J gave up 6 bases and V 2 bases, and 3 bases lay outside the gene matches. The CDR3 protein is CATSRQGASNEQFF. CDR3 nucleotide sequence: TGTGCCACCAGCAGACAGGGGGCTTCCAATGAGCAGTTCTTC.

This clonotype was recorded a few times. The chain recombines TRBV24-1 with TRBJ2-5, with 11 bases matching TRBD2. Germline CDR1 KGHDR, CDR2 SFDVKD. The CDR3 length is 19 residues. V lost 1 base and J lost 5; bases outside the gene matches: 14. CDR3 coding DNA: TGTGCCACCAGTGATTTTGCGACTAGCGGGATGAGAGACAAGGAGACCCAGTACTTC. Translating it yields CATSDFATSGMRDKETQYF.

The sample holds a few counts of this clonotype. V and J are TRBV14 and TRBJ2-1, with TRBD2 as a possible D gene (5 bases). Between the trimmed V and J ends, which lost 0 bases and 6 bases, there was a span of 12 bases. The germline CDR1 and CDR2 sequences are SGHDN and FVKESK. This CDR3 region has 15 residues. CDR3: CASSQDRLALNEQFF. The CDR3, as DNA: TGTGCCAGCAGCCAAGATCGGCTAGCCCTCAATGAGCAGTTCTTC. The complete variable domain, with remaining parts taken from reference TRBV14 and TRBJ2-1, reads EAGVTQFPSHSVIEKGQTVTLRCDPISGHDNLYWYRRVMGKEIKFLLHFVKESKQDESGMPNNRFLAERTGGTYSTLKVQPAELEDSGVYFCASSQDRLALNEQFFGPGTRLTVL.

Only a few counts were recorded for this clonotype. This sequence joins TRBV5-1 and TRBJ2-1; 7 bases map to TRBD1. The CDR3 extends over 14 amino acids. CDR1 is SGHRS and CDR2 is YFSETQ in the germline V gene. The trim removed 4 bases at V and 8 bases at J, leaving 9 bases unmatched. The CDR3, as DNA: TGCGCCAGCAGCCGACAGGGAAGATGGGATGAGCAGTTCTTC. It is translated as CASSRQGRWDEQFF.

This chain joins TRBV5-1 and TRBJ2-7; possibly TRBD2 for D (5 bases). CDR1 is SGHRS and CDR2 is YFSETQ in the germline V gene. The germline V and J ends were trimmed by 1 base and 0 bases, with 17 bases remaining between them. This CDR3 has 17 amino acids. The CDR3 coding sequence is TGCGCCAGCAGCTTGCATGGGAGCCTAAAGAGCTCCTACGAGCAGTACTTC. Its translation: CASSLHGSLKSSYEQYF.

Only a few counts were recorded for this clonotype. The V gene is TRBV20-1, the J gene TRBJ1-1; D remains ambiguous. Trimming stripped 3 bases from V and 1 base from J, with 15 bases between. The germline V gene has CDR1 DFQATT and CDR2 SNEGSKA (reference sequence). The length of the CDR3 is 15 residues. CDR3 DNA sequence: TGCAGTGCTAGCCCTAACGGGCACTGGAACACTGAAGCTTTCTTT. The encoded protein is CSASPNGHWNTEAFF.

The J gene is TRBJ2-7, the V gene TRBV6-5; 13 positions agree with TRBD2. The junction had 2 bases not matched to a gene; V was cut back by 0 bases and J by 3 bases. The CDR3 consists of 16 residues. Germline CDR1 and CDR2: MNHEY and SVGAGI. As DNA, the CDR3 is TGTGCCAGCAGTTACTCGCGGACTAGCGGGAGCTACGAGCAGTACTTC. Encoded protein: CASSYSRTSGSYEQYF.

In its sample, this clonotype was seen a few times. V usage is TRBV27 and J usage is TRBJ2-4; D might be TRBD2 (6 bases). CDR3 length: 13 residues. Germline lookup yields CDR1 MNHEY and CDR2 SMNVEV (reference sequence). Trimming shortened V by 4 bases and J by 9 bases, and 13 bases separated the two germline ends. The CDR3 coding sequence is TGTGCCAGCAGTTCGGGACTGCGGGGCATTCAGTACTTC. It encodes CASSSGLRGIQYF.

The sample holds a few counts of this clonotype. The V and J genes are TRBV29-1 and TRBJ2-1, with TRBD2 matching over 11 bases. The V segment lost 1 base and the J segment 3 bases; nucleotides outside the gene matches: 5. The CDR3 has 16 amino acids. Germline assignment: CDR1 SQVTM and CDR2 ANQGSEA. The CDR3 here is CSVEGLAGTFYNEQFF. The CDR3 DNA is TGCAGCGTTGAAGGACTAGCGGGGACATTCTACAATGAGCAGTTCTTC.

This chain uses TRBV7-9 with TRBJ2-1, with D perhaps matching TRBD2 (5 bases). Trimming left V 3 bases short and J 5 bases short, with 11 bases between. The CDR3 sequence is 14 residues long. Germline CDR1 is SEHNR and CDR2 is FQNEAQ (reference sequence). The CDR3 DNA is TGTGCCAGCAGCTTCGGACTCCGGGACAATGAGCAGTTCTTC. Translation gives CASSFGLRDNEQFF.

The chain carries TRBV4-1 and TRBJ2-1; possibly TRBD2 for D (5 bases). From germline, CDR1 is MGHRA and CDR2 YSYEKL. This CDR3 has 14 residues. Trimming pared 0 bases from V and 3 bases from J, leaving 6 bases between. The CDR3 sequence: CASSQDTSYNEQFF. The CDR3 nucleotides read TGCGCCAGCAGCCAAGATACTAGCTACAATGAGCAGTTCTTC.

The CDR3 region is CASSQLRGGSYEQYF. In nucleotides, the CDR3 is TGTGCCAGCAGTCAACTCCGGGGTGGCTCCTACGAGCAGTACTTC. The chain combines TRBV27 with TRBJ2-7; perhaps TRBD2 as D (5 bases). Trimming left V 5 bases short and J 0 bases short, with 14 bases between. The CDR3 runs to 15 residues. CDR1 and CDR2 from the germline V gene are MNHEY and SMNVEV (reference sequence).

CDR3 bases: TGTGCCAGCAGCCCTAGGGTCCCACCTTACAATGAGCAGTTCTTC. Residues: CASSPRVPPYNEQFF. This chain connects TRBV12-3 or TRBV12-4 to TRBJ2-1; D is ambiguous. This CDR3 has 15 amino acids. V dropped 6 bases and J dropped 4 bases, with 16 bases sitting between them.

Many counts were recorded for this clonotype. The genes are TRBV6-5 and TRBJ1-1; D unclear. This CDR3 comprises 16 residues. V lost 2 bases and J 4 bases, leaving 17 bases between the germline ends. From germline, CDR1 is MNHEY and CDR2 SVGAGI. The CDR3 is CASSYSLGTGITEAFF. The CDR3 DNA reads TGTGCCAGCAGTTACAGTCTCGGCACTGGTATCACTGAAGCTTTCTTT.

The rearrangement links TRBV4-1 to TRBJ1-2, with D unresolved. V dropped 1 base and J dropped 1 base, with 7 bases sitting between them. Germline V CDR1 and CDR2: MGHRA, YSYEKL. The length of the CDR3 is 14 residues. The CDR3 loop is CASSQGRLNYGYTF. DNA of the CDR3: TGCGCCAGCAGCCAAGGACGGCTTAACTATGGCTACACCTTC.

This chain links TRBV12-3 or TRBV12-4 with TRBJ2-5; D call uncertain. Trimming removed 2 bases at V and 7 bases at J, with 14 bases between. The CDR3 has 14 residues. CDR3 residues: CASSLKVPSLTQYF. The CDR3 region has the DNA TGTGCCAGCAGTTTAAAGGTCCCCTCGCTGACCCAGTACTTC.

V usage is TRBV4-2 and J usage is TRBJ2-1; TRBD2 matches 11 bases. This CDR3 is built from 15 residues. Germline CDR1 and CDR2: LGHNA and YNFKEQ. V dropped 0 bases and J dropped 12; count of bases not matched to a gene: 7. Written as DNA, the CDR3 is TGTGCCAGCAGCCAAGATCTGGGGCTAGCGGGGGGGCAGTTCTTC. It specifies CASSQDLGLAGGQFF.

The sample holds a few counts of this clonotype. The CDR3 DNA reads as TGTGCCAGCAGGGGCTATTCGAGCTCCTACAATGAGCAGTTCTTC. Its translation: CASRGYSSSYNEQFF. V gene TRBV6-2 or TRBV6-3 combines with J gene TRBJ2-1; D not certain. There are 15 residues in the CDR3. CDR1 and CDR2 (germline): MNHEY, SVGEGT. Between the trimmed V and J ends, which lost 6 bases and 0 bases, there was a span of 12 bases.

Many counts were recorded for this clonotype. This rearrangement joins TRBV4-1 to TRBJ2-7, with D perhaps TRBD2 (5 bases). The V gene's germline CDR1 is MGHRA and CDR2 YSYEKL. V dropped 1 base and J dropped 7 bases, with 14 bases sitting between them. The CDR3 has 14 amino acids. The CDR3 reads CASSQVGQRGEQYF. DNA of the CDR3: TGCGCCAGCAGCCAAGTAGGTCAGCGAGGGGAGCAGTACTTC.

In this sample, this clonotype turned up many times. The chain recombines TRBV29-1 with TRBJ2-3; the D call may be TRBD1 or TRBD2 (5 bases each). This CDR3 contains 13 residues. In germline, CDR1 is SQVTM, CDR2 ANQGSEA. Between the trimmed V and J ends, which lost 5 bases and 2 bases, there was a span of 11 bases. The CDR3: CSVLLGATDTQYF. CDR3 nucleotides: TGCAGCGTTCTACTCGGGGCCACAGATACGCAGTATTTT.

The chain recombines TRBV4-1 with TRBJ2-6, with D tentatively TRBD1 (5 bases). The CDR3 runs 16 residues. Trimming pared 4 bases from V and 5 bases from J, leaving 15 bases between. From germline, CDR1 is MGHRA and CDR2 YSYEKL. DNA of the CDR3: TGCGCCAGCAGCCTTGACCCAGGGAATAGGGCCAACGTCCTGACTTTC. This gives the protein CASSLDPGNRANVLTF.

This clonotype was seen only a few times. The chain's CDR3 is CAWSARTWDANSYEQYF. The CDR3 DNA follows: TGTGCCTGGAGTGCCAGGACCTGGGACGCCAATTCCTACGAGCAGTACTTC. The J gene is TRBJ2-7, the V gene TRBV30; D is perhaps TRBD1 or TRBD2 (5 bases each). Germline values: CDR1 GTSNPN, CDR2 SVGIG (reference sequence). V was pared by 1 base and J by 1 base, with 20 bases between. The CDR3 is made up of 17 amino acids.

This rearrangement joins TRBV6-5 to TRBJ2-5; 10 positions match TRBD2. The CDR3 is 16 residues long. The J segment lost 6 bases and the V segment lost 2 bases, leaving 9 bases of the junction unmatched. Germline V gene lookup returns CDR1 MNHEY and CDR2 SVGAGI. CDR3 sequence reads: CASSYGTSESLKTQYF. CDR3 bases: TGTGCCAGCAGTTACGGGACTAGCGAGTCCCTGAAGACCCAGTACTTC.

This clonotype was recorded a few times. J is TRBJ2-5 and V is TRBV5-1; D is ambiguous. V lost 4 bases, J lost 4 bases, and 11 bases lay in between. Germline CDR1 reads SGHRS; CDR2 reads YFSETQ. This CDR3 contains 13 residues. The chain's CDR3 is CASSQNYGETQYF. CDR3 bases: TGCGCCAGCAGCCAAAACTACGGAGAGACCCAGTACTTC.

In this sample, this clonotype turned up once. This chain joins TRBV12-3 or TRBV12-4 and TRBJ2-2; D is tentatively TRBD1 or TRBD2 (7 bases each). V dropped 0 bases and J dropped 5 bases, with 13 bases sitting between them. This CDR3 contains 16 residues. In DNA, the CDR3 is TGTGCCAGCAGTTTAGCCGCCAGGGGGGGGACCGGGGAGCTGTTTTTT. Translating it yields CASSLAARGGTGELFF.

This clonotype was recorded a few times. The chain is built from TRBV12-3 or TRBV12-4 and TRBJ1-5, with D possibly matching TRBD1 (5 bases). This CDR3 has 13 amino acids. Trimming left V 10 bases short and J 7 bases short, with 17 bases between. CDR3: CATRVGGGQPQHF. The CDR3 region has the DNA TGTGCCACCCGAGTTGGGGGTGGACAGCCCCAGCATTTT.

The chain joins TRBV12-3 or TRBV12-4 to TRBJ1-2, with D unresolved. This CDR3 region has 14 residues. V lost 1 base and J lost 4, with 10 bases in between. The DNA of the CDR3 is TGTGCCAGCAGTTTAGTGTCGGGTTTCTATGGCTACACCTTC. Its translation: CASSLVSGFYGYTF.